This T cell receptor (beta chain) originates from a study of blood T cell repertoires in COVID-19. Germline assignment: CDR1 KGHSH and CDR2 LQKENI. Trimming removed 3 bases from V and 11 bases from J, with 19 bases in between. The CDR3 runs 14 residues. Original processing methods: For nucleated cells, counts were estimated from reference gene primer amplification. Data came from immunoSEQ multiplex PCR; TCRdb stores just in-frame clones and leaves some out. The DNA was the basis for D and trimming; V, J and clone size are from that table. In the table there are 130,000 to 150,000 clones, 70% to 90% of which are singletons.

The sample taken for sequencing was PBMCs or T cells enriched from blood (not recorded which). The chain is built from TRBV18 and TRBJ1-1; possibly TRBD1 for D (6 bases). The clonotype comes from a woman aged 25 to 39 with acute COVID-19. CDR3 DNA: TGTGCCAGCTCACCGACGGACAGATACGAAGGGGCTTTCTTT. Translated: CASSPTDRYEGAFF.